This note documents a single T cell receptor beta chain sequence. This sample stems from a study of CD8+CD57+ T cells in acquired aplastic anemia. Study-wide background: Mean DNA quantity obtained from sorted CD4+ and CD8+ cells was about 3 ug.

Patients included in sequencing had previously demonstrated CD8+CD57+ cell expansion by flow cytometry. Blood sampling was performed on the patients, and none of them had received therapy by then. CDR3 and TCR beta VDJ profiling relied on genomic DNA as the template. TCRdb recomputed calls from the reads with MiXCR, one row per CDR3 protein. The data contain 80,000 to 100,000 distinct CDR3 sequences, around 70% of them seen just once; the ten biggest clones take up 55% to 65%. The CDR3 is 14 amino acids. The germline CDR1 and CDR2 sequences are SEHNR and FQNEAQ (reference sequence). Trimming removed 5 bases from V and 6 bases from J; junction bases left unmatched: 8.

The TCR comes from a human donor with aplastic anemia. The sample consisted of sorted CD4+, CD8+, or CD8+CD57+ T cells (not recorded which) from PBMCs. This chain connects TRBV7-9 to TRBJ2-7; TRBD1 matches at 9 bases. CDR3 amino acids: CASSVDRGLGEQYF. As DNA, the CDR3 is TGTGCCAGCAGCGTCGACAGGGGGTTGGGCGAGCAGTACTTC.